The sequence of this T cell receptor (beta chain) was determined in a study of blood T cell repertoires in COVID-19. Per the authors' pipeline: Estimation of nucleated cell counts was performed using reference gene primer amplification. Clones were sequenced by immunoSEQ multiplex PCR, and TCRdb holds only the in-frame ones, with some missing. The DNA gave D and trimming, while V, J and clone size come from that table. The table shows 35,000 to 50,000 clones, with roughly 70% occurring only once. The TCR originated in an elderly man with acute or convalescent COVID-19. The specimen sequenced was peripheral blood.

The DNA of the CDR3 is TGTGCCAGCAGCCAAGATTCGGGACAAAAAGGACCCCTCCACTTT. Translating gives CASSQDSGQKGPLHF. The chain employs TRBV3-1 (or the pseudogene TRBV3-2) and TRBJ1-6, with D possibly TRBD1 on 6 matching bases. The CDR3 is 15 residues long. Germline CDR1 and CDR2: LGHDT and YNNKEL (reference sequence). V dropped 0 bases and J dropped 12 bases, with 15 bases sitting between them.